Below, 10 T cell receptor beta chains from the same sample are listed, as sequenced in a study of blood T cell repertoires in COVID-19. This table comes from immunoSEQ multiplex PCR, and its TCRdb copy is limited to in-frame clones, with some not included. The sample has roughly 70,000 clones; nearly 90% are singletons. Material: peripheral blood. These receptors all stem from a man in his 70s with active or convalescent COVID-19.

This clone was observed once. This chain connects TRBV9 to TRBJ2-1, with D maybe TRBD1 (6 bases). Per germline, CDR1 SGDLS and CDR2 YYNGEE. The CDR3 runs to 15 residues. V lost 0 bases and J 2 bases, leaving 9 bases between the germline ends. CDR3 residues: CASSVGNRAYNEQFF. Written as DNA, the CDR3 is TGTGCCAGCAGCGTAGGAAACAGGGCCTACAATGAGCAGTTCTTC.

J is TRBJ2-7 and V is TRBV18; 10 nucleotides line up with TRBD2. CDR1 is KGHSH and CDR2 is LQKENI in the germline V gene. J gave up 2 bases and V 4 bases, and 20 bases lay outside the gene matches. The CDR3 is made up of 20 amino acids. The CDR3 reads CASSQGVNLAGGTKTYEQYF. DNA for the CDR3: TGTGCCAGCTCACAAGGGGTGAATTTAGCGGGGGGAACTAAAACCTACGAGCAGTACTTC.

The chain links TRBV10-3 to TRBJ2-2, with TRBD1 matching 9 bases. The germline V gene has CDR1 ENHRY and CDR2 SYGVKD. The CDR3 runs 16 residues. Trimming took 8 bases from V and 3 from J; bases not matched to a gene: 10. The CDR3 nucleotides are TGTGCCATCGCCGGACAGGGGCTGGGTGACACCGGGGAGCTGTTTTTT. This codes for CAIAGQGLGDTGELFF.

This chain joins TRBV9 and TRBJ1-3; possibly TRBD1 for D (6 bases). Germline V gene lookup returns CDR1 SGDLS and CDR2 YYNGEE. The CDR3 runs 16 residues. V was pared by 0 bases and J by 5 bases, with 15 bases between. This CDR3 reads CASSVGAQGWRNTIYF. The CDR3 DNA reads TGTGCCAGCAGCGTAGGAGCACAGGGTTGGCGAAACACCATATATTTT.

CDR3 nucleotide sequence: TGTGCCAGCAGCTTGGGGGGACAGGTCTCCCCACATGGCTACACCTTC. This codes for CASSLGGQVSPHGYTF. The V gene is TRBV5-4, the J gene TRBJ1-2; the match to TRBD1 covers 8 bases. This CDR3 spans 16 amino acids. V gave up 0 bases and J gave up 6 bases; unmatched junction bases: 10. Germline CDR1 SGHNT, CDR2 YYREEE (reference sequence). Complete variable domain (other parts from reference TRBV5-4 and TRBJ1-2): ETGVTQSPTHLIKTRGQQVTLRCSSQSGHNTVSWYQQALGQGPQFIFQYYREEENGRGNFPPRFSGLQFPNYSSELNVNALELDDSALYLCASSLGGQVSPHGYTFGSGTRLTVV.

The rearrangement joins TRBV5-1 to TRBJ2-1, with D unclear. Trimming pared 7 bases from V and 8 bases from J, leaving 19 bases between. CDR1 is SGHRS and CDR2 is YFSETQ in the germline V gene. This CDR3 comprises 14 residues. This CDR3 reads CASSPQLGLYEQFF. The CDR3 DNA reads as TGCGCCAGCTCACCCCAGTTGGGCTTGTATGAGCAGTTCTTC.

This chain links TRBV6-5 with TRBJ1-6, with TRBD1 identical over 7 bases. After removal of 6 bases from V and 7 bases from J, the junction contained 9 bases not matched to a gene. This CDR3 is 15 amino acids long. From germline, CDR1 is MNHEY and CDR2 SVGAGI. CDR3 in DNA: TGTGCCAGCAGAACAGAGGACAGGTTAAATTCACCCCTCCACTTT. Encoded protein: CASRTEDRLNSPLHF.

The chain carries TRBV5-1 and TRBJ2-6; possible D gene TRBD1, 5 bases. There are 14 residues in the CDR3. Germline V gives CDR1 SGHRS, CDR2 YFSETQ. V was pared by 6 bases and J by 2 bases, with 9 bases between. The CDR3 loop is CASTGNPGANVLTF. The CDR3 DNA reads as TGCGCCAGCACAGGGAACCCTGGGGCCAACGTCCTGACTTTC.

The rearrangement links TRBV6-4 to TRBJ1-2; TRBD1 aligns across 8 bases. Germline V gene lookup returns CDR1 MRHNA and CDR2 SNTAGT. Unmatched junction bases numbered 3, after V lost 3 bases and J lost 0 bases. The CDR3 runs to 15 residues. The CDR3 is CASSEQGGSNYGYTF. DNA for the CDR3: TGTGCCAGCAGTGAACAGGGGGGATCTAACTATGGCTACACCTTC.

V gene TRBV5-4 combines with J gene TRBJ2-7, with 7 bases that match TRBD1. Germline CDR1 reads SGHNT; CDR2 reads YYREEE (reference sequence). The CDR3 consists of 15 residues. Unmatched junction bases numbered 10, after V lost 4 bases and J lost 3 bases. This CDR3 reads CASSDGTEEDYEQYF. The CDR3 nucleotides read TGTGCCAGCAGCGATGGGACAGAAGAAGACTACGAGCAGTACTTC.